The 20 T cell receptor beta chains presented below share a single source sample, sequenced in a study of T-cell reconstitution after alpha-beta-depleted transplantation in children. Construction of the TCRbeta library involved unique molecular identifiers. TCRdb analysed the PCR reads with MiXCR anew, one entry per CDR3 protein. The sample records 700,000 to 950,000 distinct CDR3 sequences, around 15% being singletons. Sequences were derived from PBMCs, mostly from graft donor cells, sampled 360 days after TCRalphabeta/CD19-depleted stem cell transplant. The receptors derive from a male patient younger than 18 who had a stem cell transplant for acute lymphoblastic leukemia, so the T cells may come from the graft donor.

The chain has TRBV29-1 and TRBJ1-1; 9 bases are shared with TRBD1. CDR3 length: 12 residues. In germline, CDR1 is SQVTM, CDR2 ANQGSEA. J was trimmed by 5 bases and V by 7 bases; bases with no gene match: 5. The CDR3 DNA follows: TGCAGCGCGAGGACAGGGGTTACTGAAGCTTTCTTT. Its translation: CSARTGVTEAFF.

In its sample, this clonotype was seen many times. The chain couples TRBV29-1 to TRBJ2-7, with 7 positions matching TRBD2. J lost 3 bases, V lost 6 bases, and 14 bases had no gene match. This CDR3 has 15 amino acids. Germline CDR1 SQVTM, CDR2 ANQGSEA. The chain's CDR3 is CSVLPGRLKGYEQYF. The CDR3 coding sequence is TGCAGCGTCTTGCCCGGGAGGCTAAAGGGCTACGAGCAGTACTTC.

The genes are TRBV5-1 and TRBJ1-1; 7 nucleotides match TRBD1. After removal of 4 bases from V and 4 bases from J, the junction contained 7 bases not matched to a gene. Looked up from germline, CDR1 is SGHRS and CDR2 is YFSETQ. This CDR3 contains 14 residues. This CDR3 is CASSIPSGGTEAFF. The CDR3 DNA is TGCGCCAGCAGCATCCCATCAGGGGGCACTGAAGCTTTCTTT.

This clonotype has more than one count but fewer than ten. The rearrangement uses TRBV3-1 and TRBJ2-5; D is undetermined. V lost 4 bases to trimming and J lost 5 bases, with 14 bases between them. The CDR3 length is 14 residues. The V gene's germline CDR1 is LGHDT and CDR2 YNNKEL (reference sequence). CDR3 DNA: TGTGCCAGCAGCCTCCGGGCGGAGTGGGAGACCCAGTACTTC. This sequence encodes CASSLRAEWETQYF.

This clonotype was detected ten times or more. The chain couples TRBV29-1 to TRBJ2-7; 7 bases match TRBD1. CDR1 is SQVTM, CDR2 ANQGSEA, per germline. V gave up 6 bases and J gave up 2 bases; unmatched junction bases: 13. This CDR3 is built from 15 residues. The CDR3 DNA reads as TGCAGCGTGTGGGGGATCGGGACAGAACCCTACGAGCAGTACTTC. This translates into CSVWGIGTEPYEQYF.

A word on this clonotype: Without the conserved terminal phenylalanine or tryptophan, this CDR3 likely stems from a read error. The DNA is left out, because the CDR3 cannot be placed on it with certainty; the CDR3 is given as TCRdb lists it. V usage is TRBV23-1 and J usage is TRBJ2-3; TRBD1 is the table's D call, not checked against the DNA. TRBV23-1 is known as an ORF, though its function is uncertain. Including both end residues, the CDR3 is 15 amino acids long. CDR3 loop: CASSQPDTAQIRSIL.

V is TRBV7-7 and J is TRBJ2-2; D is unclear. CDR1 and CDR2 (germline): SSHAT, FNYEAQ (reference sequence). V lost 1 base and J lost 3, with 6 bases in between. CDR3 length: 14 amino acids. CDR3 region: CASSLDRYTGELFF. In DNA, the CDR3 is TGTGCCAGCAGCTTAGACAGATACACCGGGGAGCTGTTTTTT.

Ten or more counts support this clonotype. V usage is TRBV24-1 and J usage is TRBJ2-3; tentatively, D is TRBD1 (6 bases). The CDR3 extends over 14 amino acids. The V and J ends lost 4 bases and 7 bases respectively, with 14 bases between them. Germline V gene sequence: CDR1 KGHDR, CDR2 SFDVKD. In DNA, the CDR3 is TGTGCCACCAGTGACCCGCAGACAGGATATACGCAGTATTTT. This sequence encodes CATSDPQTGYTQYF.

This chain joins TRBV7-3 and TRBJ1-1; D gene ambiguous. This CDR3 spans 13 amino acids. Between the trimmed V and J ends, which lost 1 base and 6 bases, there was a span of 9 bases. Germline V gene lookup returns CDR1 SGHTA and CDR2 FQGTGA. CDR3: CASSLIGPAEAFF. DNA for the CDR3: TGTGCCAGCAGCTTAATTGGCCCAGCTGAAGCTTTCTTT. Drawing the rest from reference TRBV7-3 and TRBJ1-1, the complete variable domain is GAGVSQTPSNKVTEKGKYVELRCDPISGHTALYWYRQSLGQGPEFLIYFQGTGAADDSGLPNDRFFAVRPEGSVSTLKIQRTERGDSAVYLCASSLIGPAEAFFGQGTRLTVV.

The chain combines TRBV27 with TRBJ1-6, with 8 bases identical to TRBD1. The germline V gene has CDR1 MNHEY and CDR2 SMNVEV (reference sequence). The CDR3 sequence is 16 residues long. V was clipped by 5 bases and J by 6 bases; unmatched bases: 9. CDR3 sequence: CASSPGRGRGNSPLHF. The CDR3 DNA reads as TGTGCCAGCAGTCCCGGCAGGGGGCGTGGTAATTCACCCCTCCACTTT.

This clonotype was detected only a few times. The chain uses TRBV12-3 or TRBV12-4 and TRBJ2-3; 7 positions match TRBD1. The CDR3 covers 16 residues. V gave up 4 bases and J gave up 0 bases; unmatched junction bases: 7. The CDR3 here is CASSWPQGSSTDTQYF. The CDR3 DNA reads as TGTGCCAGCAGTTGGCCACAGGGGTCTAGCACAGATACGCAGTATTTT.

Only a few counts were recorded for this clonotype. This rearrangement joins TRBV4-2 to TRBJ2-7; 14 bases map to TRBD2. V lost 4 bases to trimming and J lost 3 bases; unmatched junction nucleotides: 2. CDR3 size: 15 residues. CDR1 and CDR2 from the germline V gene are LGHNA and YNFKEQ. The CDR3 DNA is TGTGCCAGCAGCCGGGGACTAGCGGGAGACTACGAGCAGTACTTC. Its protein product is CASSRGLAGDYEQYF.

The chain couples TRBV7-7 to TRBJ2-2; TRBD2 aligns across 9 bases. The germline gives CDR1 SSHAT, CDR2 FNYEAQ (reference sequence). The CDR3 runs 18 residues. The junction had 15 bases not matched to a gene; V was cut back by 4 bases and J by 6 bases. CDR3 in DNA: TGTGCCAGCAGCTCGACCCTCCTCGCGGGAGGGGATCCCGGGGAGCTGTTTTTT. As protein: CASSSTLLAGGDPGELFF.

The chain links TRBV14 to TRBJ1-1; D not certain. Trimming removed 0 bases from V and 1 base from J, with 9 bases in between. This CDR3 has 15 amino acids. The V gene's germline CDR1 is SGHDN and CDR2 FVKESK. The CDR3 bases are TGTGCCAGCAGCCAAGAACTACGGGGGAACACTGAAGCTTTCTTT. This codes for CASSQELRGNTEAFF.

This clonotype occurred a few times. The chain joins TRBV11-2 to TRBJ2-2; 14 bases map to TRBD2. V shed 6 bases and J 6 bases; nucleotides not matched to a gene: 12. CDR1 is SGHAT and CDR2 is FQNNGV in the germline V gene. The CDR3 has 18 amino acids. The CDR3: CASRVIGTSGRRAGELFF. The CDR3 DNA is TGTGCCAGCAGGGTTATAGGGACTAGCGGGAGACGGGCCGGGGAGCTGTTTTTT.

The V and J genes are TRBV2 and TRBJ2-1, with 8 bases identical to TRBD2. This CDR3 contains 13 residues. V was pared by 7 bases and J by 4 bases, with 3 bases of the junction left unmatched. CDR1 is SNHLY, CDR2 FYNNEI, per germline. CDR3 bases: TGTGCCAGCATAACTAGCGGATACAATGAGCAGTTCTTC. This sequence encodes CASITSGYNEQFF.

The chain combines TRBV6-2 or TRBV6-3 with TRBJ1-1, with TRBD1 identical over 9 bases. The V gene's germline CDR1 is MNHEY and CDR2 SVGEGT. This CDR3 has 15 amino acids. V gave up 2 bases and J gave up 5 bases; unmatched junction bases: 6. CDR3 loop: CASSYRDRVFTEAFF. CDR3 DNA sequence: TGTGCCAGCAGTTACCGGGACAGGGTCTTTACTGAAGCTTTCTTT.

This clonotype was found a few times. The rearrangement joins TRBV5-4 to TRBJ2-3; possibly TRBD1 for D (5 bases). CDR3 size: 17 residues. Per germline, CDR1 SGHNT and CDR2 YYREEE (reference sequence). V was clipped by 1 base and J by 1 base, with 16 bases between them. The CDR3 sequence is CASSLYRMRGGTDTQYF. The CDR3 DNA follows: TGTGCCAGCAGCTTGTACAGGATGAGAGGAGGCACAGATACGCAGTATTTT.

This clonotype was seen more than once but under ten times. The CDR3 coding sequence is TGCAGTGCCGTGCTGTTGGCCCAGTACTTC. Its protein is CSAVLLAQYF. The chain links TRBV20-1 to TRBJ2-5, with D unclear. V was pared by 6 bases and J by 9 bases, with 11 bases between. The CDR3 consists of 10 residues. The germline V gene encodes CDR1 DFQATT and CDR2 SNEGSKA (reference sequence).

This clonotype came up many times. The chain is built from TRBV7-8 and TRBJ1-4; 9 bases align to TRBD1. Germline loops: CDR1 SGHVS, CDR2 FQNEAQ. There are 14 residues in the CDR3. V lost 2 bases, J lost 6 bases, and 1 base stayed unmatched. The CDR3 is CASSLNRGHEKLFF. CDR3 sequence (DNA): TGTGCCAGCAGCTTAAACAGGGGGCATGAAAAACTGTTTTTT.